This T cell receptor (beta chain) was captured by sequencing in a study of PD-1 blockade in classical Hodgkin lymphoma. Study observations and caveats: Baseline diversity resembling that of newly diagnosed patients was seen in complete responders.

The time point denotes: cycle 4 day 1 (C4D1), after more than 5 weeks of nivolumab. Relapse was seen in all patients after autologous stem cell transplantation, and brentuximab vedotin exposure was variable. Researchers report purifying CD4+ T cells from thawed PBMCs by magnetic negative selection. With respect to this clone: Its antigen is still unknown.

This CDR3 comprises 16 residues. V trimming: 4 bases; J trimming: 5 bases; junction bases outside the gene matches: 9. Germline-derived CDR1 and CDR2 are SGHRS and YFSETQ. Clones were read by immunoSEQ multiplex PCR, and TCRdb kept only the in-frame ones, dropping some. The sample shows 8,500 to 13,000 clones, around 70% of them seen only once. The starting material was CD4+ T cells from blood, obtained before the fourth cycle of nivolumab. This chain connects TRBV5-1 to TRBJ2-6, with 7 nucleotides matching TRBD1. This clonotype originated in a human donor with classical Hodgkin lymphoma. The CDR3 sequence: CASSGFQGDWANVLTF. CDR3 nucleotides: TGCGCCAGCAGCGGATTTCAGGGGGATTGGGCCAACGTCCTGACTTTC. The whole variable domain, remainder taken from reference TRBV5-1 and TRBJ2-6, is KAGVTQTPRYLIKTRGQQVTLSCSPISGHRSVSWYQQTPGQGLQFLFEYFSETQRNKGNFPGRFSGRQFSNSRSEMNVSTLELGDSALYLCASSGFQGDWANVLTFGAGSRLTVL.